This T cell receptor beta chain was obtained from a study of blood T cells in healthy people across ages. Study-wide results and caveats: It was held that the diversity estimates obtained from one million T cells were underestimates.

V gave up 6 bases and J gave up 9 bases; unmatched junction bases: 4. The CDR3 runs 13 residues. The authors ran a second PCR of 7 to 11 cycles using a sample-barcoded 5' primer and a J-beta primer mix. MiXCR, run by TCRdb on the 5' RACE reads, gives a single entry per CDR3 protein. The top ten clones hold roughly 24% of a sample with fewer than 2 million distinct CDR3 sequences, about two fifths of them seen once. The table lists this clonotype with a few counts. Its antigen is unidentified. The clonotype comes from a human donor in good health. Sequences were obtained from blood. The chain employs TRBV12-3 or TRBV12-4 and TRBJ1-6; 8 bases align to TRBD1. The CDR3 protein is CASRPTGVSPLHF. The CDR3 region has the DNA TGTGCCAGCAGACCGACAGGGGTTTCACCCCTCCACTTT.